These 17 T cell receptor beta chains were all obtained from the same sample, sequenced in a study of blood T cell repertoires in COVID-19. The table came from immunoSEQ multiplex PCR; TCRdb's copy has only in-frame clones and leaves some out. Of 300,000 to 350,000 clones detected, around 90% appear once; the ten largest clones hold approximately 4.3%. Specimen: PBMCs or T cells enriched from blood (not recorded which). All receptors come from a woman between 18 and 30 years old with acute COVID-19.

The J gene is TRBJ1-5, the V gene TRBV12-5; TRBD1 agrees at 10 bases. From germline, CDR1 is LGHNT and CDR2 FRNRAP. J was trimmed by 11 bases and V by 6 bases; bases with no gene match: 10. The CDR3 is 14 amino acids. The CDR3 sequence is CASGPGTGELAQHF. The DNA of the CDR3 is TGTGCTAGTGGCCCGGGGACAGGGGAGTTAGCCCAGCATTTT.

This clone was found once. The chain carries TRBV19 and TRBJ2-7, with 7 bases identical to TRBD2. Trimming at V came to 3 bases and at J to 5 bases, leaving 16 bases not matched to a gene. Germline CDR1 LNHDA, CDR2 SQIVND (reference sequence). The CDR3 has 17 amino acids. The CDR3 is CASSMGPEGPGRDEQYF. CDR3 nucleotide sequence: TGTGCCAGTAGTATGGGCCCGGAGGGACCAGGGAGGGACGAGCAGTACTTC.

The chain employs TRBV7-8 and TRBJ2-1; 9 bases align to TRBD2. V shed 4 bases and J 10 bases; nucleotides not matched to a gene: 11. The CDR3 length is 15 residues. Germline CDR1 SGHVS, CDR2 FQNEAQ. The CDR3 protein is CASSSSGASAVEQFF. CDR3 DNA: TGTGCCAGCAGCTCTAGCGGGGCCTCCGCGGTGGAGCAGTTCTTC.

The genes are TRBV25-1 and TRBJ2-7, with 8 nucleotides matching TRBD2. This CDR3 is built from 14 residues. The ends lost 4 bases at V and 7 bases at J; junction bases unmatched: 9. CDR1 MGHDK and CDR2 SYGVNS come from the germline V gene. The CDR3 DNA is TGTGCCAGCAGTGCCCCGGGACTAGTAAGAGAGCAGTACTTC. Protein sequence: CASSAPGLVREQYF.

The rearrangement uses TRBV27 and TRBJ2-7, with 10 bases matching TRBD1. After removal of 7 bases from V and 6 bases from J, the junction contained 12 bases not matched to a gene. The CDR3 length is 15 residues. The germline CDR1 and CDR2 sequences are MNHEY and SMNVEV (reference sequence). The CDR3 here is CASTTYPDRGGEQYF. CDR3 bases: TGTGCCAGCACCACGTACCCGGACAGGGGGGGCGAGCAGTACTTC.

This rearrangement joins TRBV6-5 to TRBJ1-1; TRBD1 might be the D (6 bases). This CDR3 has 14 residues. The germline V and J ends were trimmed by 8 bases and 0 bases, with 13 bases remaining between them. Germline CDR1 is MNHEY and CDR2 is SVGAGI. The CDR3 here is CASLSGHMNTEAFF. As DNA, the CDR3 is TGTGCCAGCCTTTCGGGACACATGAACACTGAAGCTTTCTTT.

The V gene is TRBV18, the J gene TRBJ1-2; 7 bases align to TRBD1. Germline trimming cut 6 bases from V and 1 base from J; bases unmatched to any gene: 5. Germline V gene sequence: CDR1 KGHSH, CDR2 LQKENI. The CDR3 is 14 amino acids. The CDR3: CASSGQSINYGYTF. CDR3 coding DNA: TGTGCCAGCTCGGGACAGTCGATTAACTATGGCTACACCTTC.

V and J are TRBV5-1 and TRBJ2-1; D ambiguous. The V gene lost 2 bases and the J gene lost 7 bases, with 16 bases spanning the gap. Germline V gene lookup returns CDR1 SGHRS and CDR2 YFSETQ. The CDR3 has 15 residues. Here the CDR3 reads CASSFGTSERNEQFF. The CDR3 coding sequence is TGCGCCAGCAGCTTTGGAACGTCAGAGAGGAATGAGCAGTTCTTC.

CDR3 amino acids: CASSLAVGGHKTDTQYF. CDR3 nucleotide sequence: TGCGCCAGCAGCTTGGCGGTAGGGGGCCACAAGACAGATACGCAGTATTTT. The genes are TRBV5-1 and TRBJ2-3; 7 bases map to TRBD1. Per germline, CDR1 SGHRS and CDR2 YFSETQ. The V gene end was trimmed by 0 bases and the J gene end by 3 bases; junction bases not matched to a gene: 10. This CDR3 is built from 17 residues.

The chain employs TRBV28 and TRBJ2-7; the D gene is possibly TRBD2 (6 bases). In germline, CDR1 is MDHEN, CDR2 SYDVKM. The length of the CDR3 is 15 residues. The V and J ends lost 5 bases and 3 bases respectively, with 17 bases between them. CDR3 coding DNA: TGTGCCAGCAGTACTTCCCGGGACTCCCTCTACGAGCAGTACTTC. Residues: CASSTSRDSLYEQYF.

This sequence joins TRBV6-5 and TRBJ2-7, with D unclear. Trimming took 4 bases from V and 2 from J, leaving 9 bases between them. The length of the CDR3 is 13 residues. The V gene's germline CDR1 is MNHEY and CDR2 SVGAGI. In DNA, the CDR3 is TGTGCCAGCAGTTCTCCAGGTGCCTACGAGCAGTACTTC. It encodes CASSSPGAYEQYF.

The gene calls are TRBV27 and TRBJ2-2; D is perhaps TRBD1 (6 bases). The CDR3 length is 14 residues. Trimming pared 6 bases from V and 4 bases from J, leaving 12 bases between. Germline lookup yields CDR1 MNHEY and CDR2 SMNVEV (reference sequence). The CDR3 DNA reads as TGTGCCAGCAGCATACAGGGAAGCACCGGGGAGCTGTTTTTT. It encodes CASSIQGSTGELFF.

This clone was recorded many times. V usage is TRBV24-1 and J usage is TRBJ2-5; 15 nucleotides agree with TRBD2. V gave up 5 bases and J gave up 4 bases; unmatched junction bases: 7. This CDR3 is 17 amino acids long. CDR1 KGHDR and CDR2 SFDVKD come from the germline V gene. CDR3 in DNA: TGTGCCACCAGTGGCCGGACTAGCGGGAGGGCCGGAGAGACCCAGTACTTC. Its translation: CATSGRTSGRAGETQYF.

The rearrangement uses TRBV12-3 or TRBV12-4 and TRBJ1-1; D remains ambiguous. V lost 3 bases to trimming and J lost 4 bases, with 9 bases between them. The CDR3 has 13 amino acids. The CDR3 nucleotides are TGTGCCAGCAGTTTTGGGGAGGTCACTGAAGCTTTCTTT. Translating gives CASSFGEVTEAFF.

The chain has TRBV5-1 and TRBJ2-5; tentatively, D is TRBD1 (6 bases). V lost 6 bases and J lost 2, with 14 bases in between. Per the germline V gene, CDR1 is SGHRS and CDR2 is YFSETQ. The CDR3 is made up of 14 amino acids. CDR3 amino acids: CASTSGTPQETQYF. The CDR3 DNA reads as TGCGCCAGCACCTCCGGGACACCTCAAGAGACCCAGTACTTC.

The chain links TRBV18 to TRBJ1-5, with D perhaps matching TRBD1 (5 bases). The CDR3 has 17 amino acids. The V end lost 6 bases, the J end lost 6 bases, and 24 bases lay between the germline ends. Per germline, CDR1 KGHSH and CDR2 LQKENI. The CDR3 DNA is TGTGCCAGCTCGGAAGCTTCAATGGCAGGGTGGGGTCAGCCCCAGCATTTT. This codes for CASSEASMAGWGQPQHF.

The rearrangement uses TRBV11-2 and TRBJ2-7; possible D gene TRBD1, 6 bases. The CDR3 totals 15 residues. Per germline, CDR1 SGHAT and CDR2 FQNNGV. Trimming removed 10 bases from V and 1 base from J, with 20 bases in between. The CDR3 DNA sequence: TGTGCCACTCACGGCCCAGGGGTTCTTTCCTACGAGCAGTACTTC. Translation: CATHGPGVLSYEQYF.